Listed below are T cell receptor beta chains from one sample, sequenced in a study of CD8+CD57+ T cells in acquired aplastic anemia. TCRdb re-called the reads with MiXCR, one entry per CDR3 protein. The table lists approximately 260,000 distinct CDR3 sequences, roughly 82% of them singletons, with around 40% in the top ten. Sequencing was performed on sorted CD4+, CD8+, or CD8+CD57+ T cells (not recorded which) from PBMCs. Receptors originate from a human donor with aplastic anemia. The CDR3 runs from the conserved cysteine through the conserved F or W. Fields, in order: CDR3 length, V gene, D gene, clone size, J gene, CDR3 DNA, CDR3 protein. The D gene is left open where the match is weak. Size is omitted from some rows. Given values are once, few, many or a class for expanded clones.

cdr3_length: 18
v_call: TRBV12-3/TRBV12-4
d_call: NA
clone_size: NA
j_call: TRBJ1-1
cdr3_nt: TGTGCCAGCAGTTGGCCTCGTGGGCACACAGTTTCGAGGACTGAAGCTTTCTTT
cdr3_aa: CASSWPRGHTVSRTEAFF

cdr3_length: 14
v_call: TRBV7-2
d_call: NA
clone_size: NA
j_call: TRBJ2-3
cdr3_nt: TGCGCCAGCAGCCCTGCAGGGGAAGCTTACCAGCGATACTTT
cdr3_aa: CASSPAGEAYQRYF

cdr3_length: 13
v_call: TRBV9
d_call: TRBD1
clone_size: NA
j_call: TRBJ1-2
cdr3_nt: TGTGCCAGCAGCGGATACCAGGGGGATGGCTACACCTTC
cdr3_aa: CASSGYQGDGYTF

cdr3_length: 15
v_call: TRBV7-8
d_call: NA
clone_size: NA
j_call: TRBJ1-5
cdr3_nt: TGTGCCAGCAGCGTAGAAGCGGTTTCGTCGCCGCCCTCGCATTTT
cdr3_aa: CASSVEAVSSPPSHF

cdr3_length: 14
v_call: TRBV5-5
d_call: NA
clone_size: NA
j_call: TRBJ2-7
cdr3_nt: TGTGCCAGCAGCTTTACTAACGCTAACTACGAGCAGTACTTC
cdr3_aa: CASSFTNANYEQYF

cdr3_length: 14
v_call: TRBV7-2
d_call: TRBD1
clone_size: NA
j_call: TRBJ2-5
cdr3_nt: TGTGCCAGCAGCTTCGAGACAGGGAAAGAGACCCAGTACTTC
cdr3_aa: CASSFETGKETQYF

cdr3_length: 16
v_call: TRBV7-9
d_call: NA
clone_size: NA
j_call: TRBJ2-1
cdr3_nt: TGTGCCAGCAGCTTAGGAAGAAGCGGGTGGAGCGATGAGCAGTTCTTC
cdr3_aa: CASSLGRSGWSDEQFF

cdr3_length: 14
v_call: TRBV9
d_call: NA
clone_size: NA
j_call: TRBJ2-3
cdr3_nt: TGTGCCAGCAGCGAAAGGTCCGTTACAGAGAAGTTGTATTTT
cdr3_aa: CASSERSVTEKLYF

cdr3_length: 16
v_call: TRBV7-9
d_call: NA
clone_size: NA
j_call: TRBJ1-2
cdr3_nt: TGTGCCAGCAGCTTAGAACCCGGGGAGCTGGTTTTTGGCGACACCTTC
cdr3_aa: CASSLEPGELVFGDTF

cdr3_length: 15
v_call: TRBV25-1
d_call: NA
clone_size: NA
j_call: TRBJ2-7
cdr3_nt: TGTGCCAGCAGCCGCCCGGCGCAACAGACCTACGAGCAGTACTTC
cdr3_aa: CASSRPAQQTYEQYF

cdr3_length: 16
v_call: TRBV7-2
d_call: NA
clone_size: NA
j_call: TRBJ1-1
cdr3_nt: TGTGCCAGCAGCGCCGGGACAAACCTGTTTTTGGGTGAAGCTTTCTTT
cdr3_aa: CASSAGTNLFLGEAFF

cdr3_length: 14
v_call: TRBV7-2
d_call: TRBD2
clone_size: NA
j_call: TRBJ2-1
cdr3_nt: TGTGCCAGCAGCCGGGAGGCTTGCTGGCCCTATAGCAACTTC
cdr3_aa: CASSREACWPYSNF

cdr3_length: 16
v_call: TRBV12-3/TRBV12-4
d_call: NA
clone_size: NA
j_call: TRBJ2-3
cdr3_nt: TGTGCCAGCAGCCCAGGAGGGGGGCGGGGCACGGATACGCAGTATTTT
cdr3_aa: CASSPGGGRGTDTQYF

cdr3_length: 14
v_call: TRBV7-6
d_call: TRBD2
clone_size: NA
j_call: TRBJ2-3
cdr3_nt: TGTGCCAGCAGCTCGGCGGGGGGTCTTGATACGCAGTATTTT
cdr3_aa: CASSSAGGLDTQYF

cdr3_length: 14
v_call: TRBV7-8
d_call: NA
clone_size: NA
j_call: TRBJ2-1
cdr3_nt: TGTGCCAGCAGCCTTCTCCCGGGGGCGAATGAGCAGTTCTTC
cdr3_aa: CASSLLPGANEQFF

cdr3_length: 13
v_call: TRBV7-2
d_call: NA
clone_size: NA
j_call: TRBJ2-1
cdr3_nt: TGTGCCAGCAGCTTAGGAGTGGGGGGAGAGACCCAGTTC
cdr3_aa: CASSLGVGGETQF

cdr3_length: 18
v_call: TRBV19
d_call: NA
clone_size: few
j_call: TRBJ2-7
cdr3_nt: TGTGCCAGTAGTGAAGCAGGGTTGAACATACCTACATCCTACGAGCAGTACTTC
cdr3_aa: CASSEAGLNIPTSYEQYF

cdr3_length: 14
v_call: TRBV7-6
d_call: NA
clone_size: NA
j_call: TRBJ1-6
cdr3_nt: TGTGCCAGCAGTGAAAGATGGACAGATGACCAAGAAGTATTT
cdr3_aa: CASSERWTDDQEVF

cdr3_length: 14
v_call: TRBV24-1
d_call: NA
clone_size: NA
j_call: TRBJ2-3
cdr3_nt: TGTGCCAGCAGCTCTACGGGAAGTCCCGATACGCAGTATTTT
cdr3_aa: CASSSTGSPDTQYF

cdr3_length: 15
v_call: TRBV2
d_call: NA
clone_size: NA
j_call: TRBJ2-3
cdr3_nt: TGTGCCAGCCACGGTCCGGACCTTAACACAGATACGCAGTATTTT
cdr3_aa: CASHGPDLNTDTQYF

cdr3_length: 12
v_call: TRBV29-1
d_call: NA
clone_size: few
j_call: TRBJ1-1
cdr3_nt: TGCAGCGTTAACAGGTTGAACACTGAAGCTTTCTTT
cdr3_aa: CSVNRLNTEAFF

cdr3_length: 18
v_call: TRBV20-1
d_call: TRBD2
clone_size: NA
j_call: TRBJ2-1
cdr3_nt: TGCAGTGCTAGAGCACCCTTAGCGGGACTAGCGGGAAAAAATGAGCAGTTCTTC
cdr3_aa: CSARAPLAGLAGKNEQFF

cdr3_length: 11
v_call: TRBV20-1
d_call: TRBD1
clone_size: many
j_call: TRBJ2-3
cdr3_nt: TGCAGTGCTAGAGCGGGACAGGGGAAGTATTTT
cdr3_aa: CSARAGQGKYF

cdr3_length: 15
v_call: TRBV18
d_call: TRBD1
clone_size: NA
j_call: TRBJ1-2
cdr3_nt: TGTGCCAGCTCACCAGTGACAGGGGTTGGTAATGGCTACACCTTC
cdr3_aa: CASSPVTGVGNGYTF

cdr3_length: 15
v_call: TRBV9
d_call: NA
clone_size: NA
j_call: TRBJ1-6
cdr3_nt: NA
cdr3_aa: CASGLAVQIQYFVHF

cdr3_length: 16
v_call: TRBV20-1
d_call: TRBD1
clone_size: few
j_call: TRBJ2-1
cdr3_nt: TGCAGTGCCAGTAGTTGGGGACAGGGTGAATACAATGAGCAGTTCTTC
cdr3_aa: CSASSWGQGEYNEQFF

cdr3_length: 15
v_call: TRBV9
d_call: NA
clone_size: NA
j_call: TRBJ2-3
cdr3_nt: TGTGCCAGCAGCGTAGGGTCAGATACGCGGTATTTTCAGTATTTT
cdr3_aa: CASSVGSDTRYFQYF

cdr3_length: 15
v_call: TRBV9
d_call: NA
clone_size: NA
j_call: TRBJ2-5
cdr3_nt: TGTGCCAGCGGAGTAGCTGGGAACATTCGGTACATCCAGTACTTC
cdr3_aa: CASGVAGNIRYIQYF

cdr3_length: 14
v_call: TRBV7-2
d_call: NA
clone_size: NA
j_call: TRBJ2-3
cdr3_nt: TGTGCCAGCAGCTTAGAGGGTATTTTCGATACGCAGTATTTT
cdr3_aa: CASSLEGIFDTQYF

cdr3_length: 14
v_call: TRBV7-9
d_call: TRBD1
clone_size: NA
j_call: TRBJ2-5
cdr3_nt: TGTGCCAGCAGCTTAGTCACAGGGGAGCTGTCTTTTGGATTC
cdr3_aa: CASSLVTGELSFGF

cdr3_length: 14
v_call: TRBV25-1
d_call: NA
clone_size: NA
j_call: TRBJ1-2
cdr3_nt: TGTGCCAGCAGTGAGAAGGGGGTGGGCTATGGCTACACCTTC
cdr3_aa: CASSEKGVGYGYTF

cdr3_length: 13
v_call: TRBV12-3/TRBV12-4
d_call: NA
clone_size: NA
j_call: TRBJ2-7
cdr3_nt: TGTGCCAGCACCACGGGGGGACAACACGAGCAGTACTTC
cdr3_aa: CASTTGGQHEQYF

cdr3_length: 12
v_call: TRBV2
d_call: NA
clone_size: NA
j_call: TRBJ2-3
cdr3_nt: TGTGCCAGCAGTGTAGGGGGGATTACGCAGCAGTTC
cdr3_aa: CASSVGGITQQF

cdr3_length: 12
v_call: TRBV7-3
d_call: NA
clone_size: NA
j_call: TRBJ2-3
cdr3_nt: TGTGCCAGCAGCTTAACGAGAGGTAGCGAGTATTTT
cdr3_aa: CASSLTRGSEYF

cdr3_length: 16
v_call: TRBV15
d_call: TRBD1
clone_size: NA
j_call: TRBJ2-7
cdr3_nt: TGTGCCAGCAGCTTAGGTCGGACAGGGACGACCTACGAGCAGTACTTC
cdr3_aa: CASSLGRTGTTYEQYF

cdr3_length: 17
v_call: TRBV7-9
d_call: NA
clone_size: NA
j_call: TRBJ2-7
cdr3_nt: TGTGCCAGCAGCTTAGTACCCGGGGAGCTGGATATTGGAGAGCAGTACTTC
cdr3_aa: CASSLVPGELDIGEQYF

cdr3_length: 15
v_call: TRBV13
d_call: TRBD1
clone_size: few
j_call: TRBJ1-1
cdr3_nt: TGTGCCAGCAGCTTAGTGGTAGGGGGCCTCACAGATACTTTCTTT
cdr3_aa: CASSLVVGGLTDTFF

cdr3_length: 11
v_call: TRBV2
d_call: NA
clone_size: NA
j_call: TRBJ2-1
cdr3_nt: TGTGCCAGCGGGGCGCGAAAGGCGCAGTTCTTC
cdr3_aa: CASGARKAQFF

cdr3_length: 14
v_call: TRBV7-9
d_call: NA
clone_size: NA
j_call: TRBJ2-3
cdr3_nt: TGTGCCAGCAGCTCTTCCAAGGACAGTTACGGGCAGTATTTT
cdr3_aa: CASSSSKDSYGQYF

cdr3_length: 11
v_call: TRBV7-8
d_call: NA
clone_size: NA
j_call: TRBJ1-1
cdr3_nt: TGTGCCAGCAGCTCGGACACCCGAGCTTTCTTT
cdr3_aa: CASSSDTRAFF

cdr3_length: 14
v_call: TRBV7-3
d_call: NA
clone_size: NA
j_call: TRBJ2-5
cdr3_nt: TGTGCCAGCAGCAGAGACACCGAGCACGTGGCCCAGTACTTC
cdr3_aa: CASSRDTEHVAQYF

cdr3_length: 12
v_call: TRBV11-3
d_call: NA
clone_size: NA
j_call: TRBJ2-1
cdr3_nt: TGTGCCAGCAGTTTAACAGTGAGTGAGCAGTTCTTC
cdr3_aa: CASSLTVSEQFF

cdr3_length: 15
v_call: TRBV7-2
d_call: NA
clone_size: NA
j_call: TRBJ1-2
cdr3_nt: TGTGCCAGCAGCTTCACGCTACGTCCGACCTATCGCTACACCTTC
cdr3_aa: CASSFTLRPTYRYTF

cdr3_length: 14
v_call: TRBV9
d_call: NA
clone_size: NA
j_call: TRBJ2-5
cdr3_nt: TGTGCCAGCAGCAGGGGCTCCAGCAGAGAGACCCAGTACTTC
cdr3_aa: CASSRGSSRETQYF

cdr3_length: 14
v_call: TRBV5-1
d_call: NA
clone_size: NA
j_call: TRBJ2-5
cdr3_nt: TGCGCCAGCAGCTTGGTCCGAGAACACGAGACCCAGTACTTC
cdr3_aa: CASSLVREHETQYF

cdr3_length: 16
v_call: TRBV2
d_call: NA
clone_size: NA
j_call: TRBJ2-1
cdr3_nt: TGTGCCAGCAGTCAGTCTAGTGGCGGAGCCTACAATGAGCAGTTCTTC
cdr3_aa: CASSQSSGGAYNEQFF

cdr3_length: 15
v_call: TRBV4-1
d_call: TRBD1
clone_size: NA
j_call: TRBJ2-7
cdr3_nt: TGCGCCAGCAGCCAAGACTCGGGGACAGGCTACGAGCAGTACTTC
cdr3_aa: CASSQDSGTGYEQYF

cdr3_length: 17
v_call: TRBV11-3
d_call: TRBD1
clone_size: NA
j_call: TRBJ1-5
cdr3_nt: TGTGCCAGTAGTATAGAACTGACAGGGACAAAAAATCAGCCCCAGCATTTT
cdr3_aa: CASSIELTGTKNQPQHF

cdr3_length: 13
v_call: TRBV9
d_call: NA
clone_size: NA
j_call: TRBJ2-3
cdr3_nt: TGTGCCAGCGGCGTAGGGTGCACAAATACGCAGTATTTT
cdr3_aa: CASGVGCTNTQYF

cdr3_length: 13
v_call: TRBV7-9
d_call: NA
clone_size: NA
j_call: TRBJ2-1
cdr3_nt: TGTGCCAGCAGCCCCCTAGGGGATACGCAGTATTTTTTC
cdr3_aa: CASSPLGDTQYFF

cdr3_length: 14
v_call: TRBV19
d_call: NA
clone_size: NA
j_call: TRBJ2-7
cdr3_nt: TGTGCCAGTAGTAAAGTGGGATTTTCGTACGAGCAGTACTTC
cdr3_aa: CASSKVGFSYEQYF

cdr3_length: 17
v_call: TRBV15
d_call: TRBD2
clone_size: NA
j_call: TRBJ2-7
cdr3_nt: TGTGCCACCAGCAGCCCCGATCCAGGGCGGGGGATCTACGAGCAGTACTTC
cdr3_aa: CATSSPDPGRGIYEQYF

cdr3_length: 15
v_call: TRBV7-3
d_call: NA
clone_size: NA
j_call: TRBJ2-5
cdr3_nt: TGTGCCAGCAGCCTATCGGGCGCTAGAAAAGAGACCCAGTACTTC
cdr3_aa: CASSLSGARKETQYF

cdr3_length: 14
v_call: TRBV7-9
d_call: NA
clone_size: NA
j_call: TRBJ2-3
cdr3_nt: TGTGCCAGCAGCTTTGCGGGAAGCCGCGGTACGCAGTATTTT
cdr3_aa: CASSFAGSRGTQYF

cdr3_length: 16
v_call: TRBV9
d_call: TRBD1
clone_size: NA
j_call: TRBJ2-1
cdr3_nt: TGTGCCAGCAGCTTAAGGGGGCCAGGGGTGAACACTGAGCAGTTCTTC
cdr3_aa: CASSLRGPGVNTEQFF